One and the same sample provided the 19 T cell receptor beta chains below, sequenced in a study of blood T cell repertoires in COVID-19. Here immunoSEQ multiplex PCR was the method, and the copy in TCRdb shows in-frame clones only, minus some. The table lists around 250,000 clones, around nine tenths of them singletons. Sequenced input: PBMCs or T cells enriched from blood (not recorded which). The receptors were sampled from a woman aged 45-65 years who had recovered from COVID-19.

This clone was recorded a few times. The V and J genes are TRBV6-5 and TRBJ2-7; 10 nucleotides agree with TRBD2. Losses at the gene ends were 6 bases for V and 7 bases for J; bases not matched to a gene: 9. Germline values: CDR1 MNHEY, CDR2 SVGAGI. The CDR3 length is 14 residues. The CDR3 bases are TGTGCCAGCAGCCCCCTAGCGGGAGTTGATGAGCAGTACTTC. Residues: CASSPLAGVDEQYF.

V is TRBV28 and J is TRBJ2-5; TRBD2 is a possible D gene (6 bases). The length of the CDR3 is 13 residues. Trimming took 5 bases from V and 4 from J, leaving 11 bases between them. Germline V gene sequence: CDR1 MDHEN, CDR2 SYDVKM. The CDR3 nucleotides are TGTGCCAGCAGTCCAAGACTAGGAGAGACCCAGTACTTC. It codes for CASSPRLGETQYF. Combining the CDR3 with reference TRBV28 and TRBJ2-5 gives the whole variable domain DVKVTQSSRYLVKRTGEKVFLECVQDMDHENMFWYRQDPGLGLRLIYFSYDVKMKEKGDIPEGYSVSREKKERFSLILESASTNQTSMYLCASSPRLGETQYFGPGTRLLVL.

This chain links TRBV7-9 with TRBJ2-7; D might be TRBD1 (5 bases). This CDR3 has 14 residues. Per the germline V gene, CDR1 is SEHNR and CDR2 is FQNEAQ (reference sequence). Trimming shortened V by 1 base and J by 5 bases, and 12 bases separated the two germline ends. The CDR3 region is CASSLEFLDNEQYF. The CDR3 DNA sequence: TGTGCCAGCAGCTTAGAATTTTTGGACAACGAGCAGTACTTC.

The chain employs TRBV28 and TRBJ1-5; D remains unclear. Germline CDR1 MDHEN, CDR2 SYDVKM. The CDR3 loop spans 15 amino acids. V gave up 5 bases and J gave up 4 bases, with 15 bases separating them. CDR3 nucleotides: TGTGCCAGCAGTCCGGGTCTCCAGAGAAATCAGCCCCAGCATTTT. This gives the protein CASSPGLQRNQPQHF.

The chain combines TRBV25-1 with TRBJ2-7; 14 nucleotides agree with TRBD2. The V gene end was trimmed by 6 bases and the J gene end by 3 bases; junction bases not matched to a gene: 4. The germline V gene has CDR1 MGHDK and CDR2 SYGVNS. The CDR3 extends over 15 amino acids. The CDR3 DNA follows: TGTGCCAGCAGGGGGACTAGCGGGAGAGACTACGAGCAGTACTTC. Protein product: CASRGTSGRDYEQYF.

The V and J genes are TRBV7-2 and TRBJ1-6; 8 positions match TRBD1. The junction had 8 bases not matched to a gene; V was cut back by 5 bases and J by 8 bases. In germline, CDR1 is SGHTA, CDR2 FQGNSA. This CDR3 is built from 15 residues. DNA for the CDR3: TGTGCCAGCAGCATATCCGGGACAGGAGATTCACCCCTCCACTTT. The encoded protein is CASSISGTGDSPLHF. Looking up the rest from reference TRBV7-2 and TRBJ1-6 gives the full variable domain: GAGVSQSPSNKVTEKGKDVELRCDPISGHTALYWYRQSLGQGLEFLIYFQGNSAPDKSGLPSDRFSAERTGGSVSTLTIQRTQQEDSAVYLCASSISGTGDSPLHFGNGTRLTVT.

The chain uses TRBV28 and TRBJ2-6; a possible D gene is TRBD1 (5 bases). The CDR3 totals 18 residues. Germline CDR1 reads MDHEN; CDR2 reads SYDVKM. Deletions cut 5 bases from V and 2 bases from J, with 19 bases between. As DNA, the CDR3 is TGTGCCAGCAGTCCCCCTCAGGGAACCTCGGCTGGGGCCAACGTCCTGACTTTC. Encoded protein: CASSPPQGTSAGANVLTF.

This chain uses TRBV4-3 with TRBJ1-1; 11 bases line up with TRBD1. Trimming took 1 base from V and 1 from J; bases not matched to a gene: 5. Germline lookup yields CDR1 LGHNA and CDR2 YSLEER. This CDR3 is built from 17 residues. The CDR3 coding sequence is TGCGCCAGCAGCCAAGCACCGGGGACAGGGGGGAACACTGAAGCTTTCTTT. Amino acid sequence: CASSQAPGTGGNTEAFF.

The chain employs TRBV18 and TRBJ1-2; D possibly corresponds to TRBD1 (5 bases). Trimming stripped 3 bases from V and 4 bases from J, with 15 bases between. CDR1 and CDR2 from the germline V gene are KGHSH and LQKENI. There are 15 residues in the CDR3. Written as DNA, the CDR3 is TGTGCCAGCTCACCCCAGGGCTGGGGTATCTATGGCTACACCTTC. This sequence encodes CASSPQGWGIYGYTF.

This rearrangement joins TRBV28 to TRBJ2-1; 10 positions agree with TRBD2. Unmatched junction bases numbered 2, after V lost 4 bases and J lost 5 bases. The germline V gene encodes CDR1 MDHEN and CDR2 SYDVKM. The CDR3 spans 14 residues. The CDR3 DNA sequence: TGTGCCAGCAGTTCGGGACTAGCGAACAATGAGCAGTTCTTC. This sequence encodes CASSSGLANNEQFF.

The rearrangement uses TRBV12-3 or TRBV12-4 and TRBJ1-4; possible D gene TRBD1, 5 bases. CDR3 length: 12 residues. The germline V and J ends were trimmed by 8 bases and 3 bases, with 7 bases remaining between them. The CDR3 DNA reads TGTGCCAGCCGGGACTCTAATGAAAAACTGTTTTTT. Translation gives CASRDSNEKLFF.

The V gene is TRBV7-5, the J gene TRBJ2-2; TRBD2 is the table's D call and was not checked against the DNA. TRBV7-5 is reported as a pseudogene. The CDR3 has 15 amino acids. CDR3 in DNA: TGTGCCAGAAGCCGGGAGGCCGCGAACACCGGGGAGCTGTTTTTT. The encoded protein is CARSREAANTGELFF.

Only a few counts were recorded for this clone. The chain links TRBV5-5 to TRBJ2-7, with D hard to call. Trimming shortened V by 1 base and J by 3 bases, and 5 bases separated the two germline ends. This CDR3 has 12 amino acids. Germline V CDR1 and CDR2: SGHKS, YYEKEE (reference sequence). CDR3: CASSLQFYEQYF. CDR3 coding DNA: TGTGCCAGCAGCTTGCAGTTCTACGAGCAGTACTTC.

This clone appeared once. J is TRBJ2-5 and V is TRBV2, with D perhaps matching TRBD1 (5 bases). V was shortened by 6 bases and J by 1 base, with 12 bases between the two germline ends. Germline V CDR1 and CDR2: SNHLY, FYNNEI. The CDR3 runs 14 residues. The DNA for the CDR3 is TGTGCCAGCAGGCGACAGACCTCCCAAGAGACCCAGTACTTC. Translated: CASRRQTSQETQYF.

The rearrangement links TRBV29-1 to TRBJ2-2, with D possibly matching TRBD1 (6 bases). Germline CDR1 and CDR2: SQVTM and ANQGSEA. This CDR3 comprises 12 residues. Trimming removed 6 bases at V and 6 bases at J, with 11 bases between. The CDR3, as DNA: TGCAGCGTCTCTCAGGGGTCCGGGGAGCTGTTTTTT. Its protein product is CSVSQGSGELFF.

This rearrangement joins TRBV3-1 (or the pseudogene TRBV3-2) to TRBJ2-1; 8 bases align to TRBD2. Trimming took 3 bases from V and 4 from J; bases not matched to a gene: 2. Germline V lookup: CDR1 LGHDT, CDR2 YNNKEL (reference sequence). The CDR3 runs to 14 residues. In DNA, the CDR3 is TGTGCCAGCAGCCACGGGAGGGATTACAATGAGCAGTTCTTC. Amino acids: CASSHGRDYNEQFF.

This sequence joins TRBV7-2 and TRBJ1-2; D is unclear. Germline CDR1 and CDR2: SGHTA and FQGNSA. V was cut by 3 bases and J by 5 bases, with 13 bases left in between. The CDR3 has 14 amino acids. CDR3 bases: TGTGCCAGCAGCTTGGGGAGGGCGGCTTATGGCTACACCTTC. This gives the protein CASSLGRAAYGYTF.

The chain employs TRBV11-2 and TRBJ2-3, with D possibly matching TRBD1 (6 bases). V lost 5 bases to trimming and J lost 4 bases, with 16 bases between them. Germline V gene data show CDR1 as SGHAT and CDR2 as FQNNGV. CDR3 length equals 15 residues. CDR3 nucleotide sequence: TGTGCCAGCAGCCCTCAGGGGCTAGAAGCAGATACGCAGTATTTT. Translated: CASSPQGLEADTQYF.

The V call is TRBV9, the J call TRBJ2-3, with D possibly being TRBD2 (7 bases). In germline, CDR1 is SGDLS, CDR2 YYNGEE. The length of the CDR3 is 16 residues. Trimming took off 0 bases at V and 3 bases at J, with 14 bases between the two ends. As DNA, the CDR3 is TGTGCCAGCAGCGTAGCGGGGGCGGGAGCGACAGATACGCAGTATTTT. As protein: CASSVAGAGATDTQYF.